These 14 T cell receptor beta chains originate from one sample sequenced in a study of cytomegalovirus exposure and HLA in healthy donors. Both 60 Vbeta primers and 13 Jbeta primers went into the PCR. The method was immunoSEQ multiplex PCR; TCRdb's version includes in-frame clones alone and lacks a portion of them. The sample lists approximately 75,000 clones; around 83% were seen once. Sequencing used PBMCs. The receptors were sampled from a man between 65 and 80 years old in good health and CMV-seropositive.

This clone was seen a single time. This chain links TRBV7-9 with TRBJ2-7, with a possible D match to TRBD2 (6 bases). The V gene lost 5 bases and the J gene lost 4 bases, with 6 bases spanning the gap. This CDR3 is 11 amino acids long. Germline values: CDR1 SEHNR, CDR2 FQNEAQ (reference sequence). DNA for the CDR3: TGTGCCAGCAGCCGGGAGTACGAGCAGTACTTC. Translating gives CASSREYEQYF.

The CDR3 DNA reads as TGTGCCAGCAGTTACGCAGGGTTTAATCAGCCCCAGCATTTT. As protein: CASSYAGFNQPQHF. V and J are TRBV6-5 and TRBJ1-5, with D perhaps matching TRBD1 (5 bases). Germline V gives CDR1 MNHEY, CDR2 SVGAGI. The CDR3 contains 14 residues. V shed 2 bases and J shed 4 bases, with 9 bases lying between them.

This sequence joins TRBV15 and TRBJ1-4; no firm D call. The V gene's germline CDR1 is LNHNV and CDR2 YYDKDF (reference sequence). This CDR3 contains 15 residues. V was clipped by 0 bases and J by 7 bases, with 12 bases between them. DNA of the CDR3: TGTGCCACCAGCAGAGAACCAGGAGGGAGTGAAAAACTGTTTTTT. It is translated as CATSREPGGSEKLFF.

The chain joins TRBV7-9 to TRBJ1-1; D is unclear. CDR1 and CDR2 from the germline V gene are SEHNR and FQNEAQ (reference sequence). V was cut by 11 bases and J by 0 bases, with 10 bases left in between. CDR3 length: 12 amino acids. CDR3 DNA sequence: TGTGCCTCTGCGTACTTGAACACTGAAGCTTTCTTT. Amino acids: CASAYLNTEAFF.

This clone came up once. The chain combines TRBV18 with TRBJ2-7; D perhaps matches TRBD2 (6 bases). Per germline, CDR1 KGHSH and CDR2 LQKENI. The CDR3 loop spans 15 amino acids. V lost 6 bases and J lost 0, with 15 bases in between. This CDR3 reads CASSITGGPSYEQYF. In DNA, the CDR3 is TGTGCCAGCTCTATCACCGGGGGTCCCTCCTACGAGCAGTACTTC.

As for this clone: The sample holds other DNA sequences that translate to the same CDR3. This sequence joins TRBV4-1 and TRBJ2-7, with 7 bases that match TRBD1. This CDR3 has 15 residues. J was trimmed by 0 bases and V by 1 base; bases with no gene match: 3. The germline V gene encodes CDR1 MGHRA and CDR2 YSYEKL. The CDR3 spells CASSQGQGPSYEQYF. CDR3 bases: TGCGCCAGCAGCCAAGGACAGGGACCCTCCTACGAGCAGTACTTC.

The V call is TRBV15, the J call TRBJ2-7; 8 positions match TRBD1. The junction had 6 bases not matched to a gene; V was cut back by 3 bases and J by 2 bases. This CDR3 is built from 15 residues. Looked up from germline, CDR1 is LNHNV and CDR2 is YYDKDF (reference sequence). CDR3 sequence: CATSSQTGAAYEQYF. CDR3 DNA sequence: TGTGCCACCAGCAGCCAGACAGGGGCCGCCTACGAGCAGTACTTC.

This sequence joins TRBV28 and TRBJ2-1; TRBD2 aligns across 9 bases. Germline values: CDR1 MDHEN, CDR2 SYDVKM. This CDR3 is 17 amino acids long. With 1 base clipped from V and 5 bases from J, the junction kept 9 bases outside the gene matches. The CDR3, as DNA: TGTGCCAGCAGTTTATCCCCTCCGGCTAGCGGGAACAATGAGCAGTTCTTC. It translates to CASSLSPPASGNNEQFF. The variable domain in full, completed from reference TRBV28 and TRBJ2-1, reads DVKVTQSSRYLVKRTGEKVFLECVQDMDHENMFWYRQDPGLGLRLIYFSYDVKMKEKGDIPEGYSVSREKKERFSLILESASTNQTSMYLCASSLSPPASGNNEQFFGPGTRLTVL.

J is TRBJ2-3 and V is TRBV6-5; D ambiguous. V was shortened by 2 bases and J by 6 bases, with 6 bases between the two germline ends. CDR1 and CDR2 (germline): MNHEY, SVGAGI. This CDR3 is built from 12 residues. CDR3 protein: CASSYDTDTQYF. The DNA of the CDR3 is TGTGCCAGCAGTTACGACACGGATACGCAGTATTTT.

The V and J genes are TRBV6-6 and TRBJ2-1; TRBD2 matches 11 bases. J lost 8 bases, V lost 5 bases, and 8 bases had no gene match. Germline lookup yields CDR1 MNHNY and CDR2 SVGAGI (reference sequence). The CDR3 contains 15 residues. The CDR3 loop is CASSKGLAEGYEQFF. In DNA form, the CDR3 reads TGTGCCAGCAGTAAGGGACTAGCGGAGGGGTATGAGCAGTTCTTC.

The genes are TRBV7-2 and TRBJ2-7; TRBD1 might be the D (6 bases). The ends were cut back, 5 bases at V and 2 bases at J, with 13 bases in the middle. The CDR3 extends over 14 amino acids. Germline-derived CDR1 and CDR2 are SGHTA and FQGNSA. CDR3 nucleotide sequence: TGTGCCAGCAGCGTTGGGGGCACGGCCTACGAGCAGTACTTC. Protein: CASSVGGTAYEQYF.

The chain combines TRBV28 with TRBJ2-3, with D perhaps TRBD1 (6 bases). The CDR3 totals 11 residues. V lost 8 bases, J lost 5 bases, and 8 bases lay in between. The V gene's germline CDR1 is MDHEN and CDR2 SYDVKM. CDR3 nucleotide sequence: TGTGCCAGCGAGGGGGAAGATACGCAGTATTTT. This codes for CASEGEDTQYF.

The rearrangement uses TRBV30 and TRBJ1-1; 9 bases are shared with TRBD1. The CDR3 loop spans 14 amino acids. V shed 3 bases and J 6 bases; nucleotides not matched to a gene: 8. CDR1 and CDR2 (germline): GTSNPN, SVGIG (reference sequence). Here the CDR3 reads CAWSSGTGFAEAFF. In nucleotides, the CDR3 is TGTGCCTGGAGCTCCGGGACAGGGTTCGCTGAAGCTTTCTTT. Combining the CDR3 with reference TRBV30 and TRBJ1-1 gives the whole variable domain SQTIHQWPATLVQPVGSPLSLECTVEGTSNPNLYWYRQAAGRGLQLLFYSVGIGQISSEVPQNLSASRPQDRQFILSSKKLLLSDSGFYLCAWSSGTGFAEAFFGQGTRLTVV.

This clone showed up just a few times. This chain joins TRBV6-5 and TRBJ2-7; 8 positions match TRBD1. The germline V gene encodes CDR1 MNHEY and CDR2 SVGAGI. V was pared by 6 bases and J by 0 bases, with 4 bases of the junction left unmatched. CDR3 length equals 14 residues. In DNA form, the CDR3 reads TGTGCCAGCAGGACAGGGGCGAGCTCCTACGAGCAGTACTTC. Protein product: CASRTGASSYEQYF.